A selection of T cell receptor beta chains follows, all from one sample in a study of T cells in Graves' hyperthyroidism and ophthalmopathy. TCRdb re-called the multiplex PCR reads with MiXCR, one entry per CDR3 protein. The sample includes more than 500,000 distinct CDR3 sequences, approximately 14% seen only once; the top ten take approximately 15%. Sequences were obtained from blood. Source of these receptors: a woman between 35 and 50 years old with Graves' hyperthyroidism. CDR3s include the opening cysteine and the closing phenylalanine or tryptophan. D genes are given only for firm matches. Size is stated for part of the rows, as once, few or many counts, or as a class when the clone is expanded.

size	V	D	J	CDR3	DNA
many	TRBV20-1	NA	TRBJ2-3	CSARYEFTDTQYF	TGCAGTGCTAGATATGAGTTCACAGATACGCAGTATTTT
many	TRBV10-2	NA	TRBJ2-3	CASSVTSFGFPDTQYF	TGCGCCAGCAGTGTCACCTCTTTCGGGTTTCCAGATACGCAGTATTTT
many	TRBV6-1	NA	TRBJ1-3	CASTPGPQEGNTIYF	TGTGCCAGCACGCCGGGACCCCAGGAGGGAAACACCATATATTTT
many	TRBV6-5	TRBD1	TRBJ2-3	CASSNRGRADTQYF	TGTGCCAGCAGTAACAGGGGCAGGGCAGATACGCAGTATTTT
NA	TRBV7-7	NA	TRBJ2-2	CASSLEGGTGELFF	TGTGCTAGCAGCTTAGAAGGAGGCACCGGGGAGCTGTTTTTT
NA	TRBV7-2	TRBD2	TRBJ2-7	CASSLQLAGGPNEQYF	TGTGCCAGCAGCCTCCAACTAGCGGGAGGGCCGAACGAGCAGTACTTC
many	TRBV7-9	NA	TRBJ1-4	CASSLNSNNEKLFF	TGTGCCAGCAGCTTAAATTCTAATAATGAAAAACTGTTTTTT
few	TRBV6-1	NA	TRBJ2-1	CASQTDSYNEQFF	TGTGCCAGCCAGACCGACTCCTACAATGAGCAGTTCTTC
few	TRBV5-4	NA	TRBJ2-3	CASSSKLTDTQYF	TGTGCCAGCAGCTCAAAACTCACAGATACGCAGTATTTT
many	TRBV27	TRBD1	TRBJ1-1	CASSLSVTGTGRDTEAFF	TGTGCCAGCAGTTTATCCGTTACCGGGACAGGGAGAGACACTGAAGCTTTCTTT
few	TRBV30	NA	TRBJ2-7	CAWSVGGSSSYEQYF	TGTGCCTGGAGTGTAGGCGGTTCTAGCTCCTACGAGCAGTACTTC
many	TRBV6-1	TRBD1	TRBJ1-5	CASRTGLNSNQPQHF	TGTGCCAGCAGGACAGGGTTGAATAGCAATCAGCCCCAGCATTTT
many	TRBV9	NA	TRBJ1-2	CASSGNGDGYTF	TGTGCCAGCAGCGGAAACGGGGATGGCTACACCTTC
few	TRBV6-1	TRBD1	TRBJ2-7	CASNWDRATYEQYF	TGTGCCAGCAACTGGGACAGGGCCACCTACGAGCAGTACTTC
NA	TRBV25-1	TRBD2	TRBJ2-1	CASRQSGTSGSYNEQFF	TGTGCCAGCAGACAATCCGGGACTAGCGGTTCCTACAATGAGCAGTTCTTC
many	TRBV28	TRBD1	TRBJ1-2	CASSRTGRNYGYTF	TGTGCCAGCAGTCGGACAGGGAGAAACTATGGCTACACCTTC
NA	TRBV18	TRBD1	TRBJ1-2	CASSPTGDFYGYTF	TGTGCCAGCTCACCGACAGGGGACTTCTATGGCTACACCTTC
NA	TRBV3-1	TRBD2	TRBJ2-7	CASSPGLAGEAYEQYF	TGTGCCAGCAGCCCGGGACTAGCGGGGGAAGCCTACGAGCAGTACTTC
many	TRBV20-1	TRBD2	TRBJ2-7	CSARVRGREYEQYF	TGCAGTGCTAGAGTACGCGGGAGGGAGTACGAGCAGTACTTC
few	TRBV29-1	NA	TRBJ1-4	CSVEVGGPGKLFF	TGCAGCGTTGAAGTAGGCGGTCCTGGAAAACTGTTTTTT
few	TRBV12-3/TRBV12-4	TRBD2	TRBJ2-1	CASRTSAGGYYNEQFF	TGTGCCAGCAGGACATCGGCGGGAGGATACTACAATGAGCAGTTCTTC
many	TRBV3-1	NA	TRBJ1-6	CASSALLNSPLHF	TGTGCCAGCAGCGCCCTCCTCAATTCACCCCTCCACTTT